This TCR beta chain emerged from a study of shared clonotypes between healthy human individuals. Repertoires were generated with immunoSEQ multiplex PCR, while TCRdb's copy carries only in-frame clones and drops some. The sample contains about 770,000 clones, about two thirds of which appear only once. Input material: memory CD4+ T cells sorted from blood. Subset denoted: CD45RA-negative fraction. This clonotype was obtained from a woman aged 25 to 39 in good health.

CDR3: CASSLAPQRGLGDTGELFF. CDR3 bases: TGTGCCAGCAGCTTAGCGCCCCAGCGGGGGTTGGGAGACACCGGGGAGCTGTTTTTT. The J gene is TRBJ2-2, the V gene TRBV7-6, with 8 bases aligning to TRBD2. The CDR3 is made up of 19 amino acids. Germline CDR1 and CDR2: SGHVS and FNYEAQ. V was pared by 0 bases and J by 3 bases, with 12 bases of the junction left unmatched.